This is a list of T cell receptor beta chains from one sample in a study of T cell responses to AZD1222 COVID-19 vaccine. Using immunoSEQ multiplex PCR, the repertoire was profiled, and TCRdb retains in-frame clones only, with some absent. The sample yields tens of thousands of clones, around 88% seen once. The specimen comprised peripheral blood, sampled 28 days after the second AZD1222 dose. Receptors originate from an adult who received the AZD1222 COVID-19 vaccine. Each CDR3 is given with its conserved first and last residue.

>TRBJ2-7|TRBV11-2
CASSLLGLATEQYF
>TRBJ1-1|TRBV18
CASSPDSSLTEAFF
>TRBJ1-1|TRBV4-2
CASSWGGTEAFF
>TRBJ1-2|TRBV6-5
CASSLSPADYGYTF
>TRBJ1-4|TRBV12-3/TRBV12-4
CASSSGRGKLFF
>TRBJ2-7|TRBV9
CASSLSTGTSSDEQYF
>TRBJ2-5|TRBV30
CAWSGLDTETQYF
>TRBJ1-5|TRBV19
CASSMDGPAYQPQHF
>TRBJ2-7|TRBV6-5
CASSQDSWWGEQYF
>TRBJ1-2|TRBV24-1
CATSDEGYGYTF
>TRBJ1-2|TRBV5-5
CASSLGADPDHGYTF
>TRBJ2-3|TRBV27
CASRRQTTDTQYF
>TRBJ2-7|TRBV28
CASSLSASGFYGQYF
>TRBJ1-2|TRBV29-1
CSVRTSQWGYTF
>TRBJ2-1|TRBV6-1
CASSEARGQFF